Below, one T cell receptor beta chain is given with its context. Germline V gene data show CDR1 as DFQATT and CDR2 as SNEGSKA (reference sequence). The CDR3 length is 11 residues. Clones were sequenced by immunoSEQ multiplex PCR, and TCRdb holds only the in-frame ones, with some missing. The sample has about 88,000 clones; 85% to 95% are singletons. The record originates from a study of technical replicates of blood from a handful of donors. Sample: T cells isolated from PBMCs. The clonotype originates from a human donor in good health. The rearrangement links TRBV20-1 to TRBJ2-7; the D gene is possibly TRBD1 (6 bases). CDR3 protein: CRADSSYEQYF. Written as DNA, the CDR3 is TGCAGAGCGGACAGTTCCTACGAGCAGTACTTC.